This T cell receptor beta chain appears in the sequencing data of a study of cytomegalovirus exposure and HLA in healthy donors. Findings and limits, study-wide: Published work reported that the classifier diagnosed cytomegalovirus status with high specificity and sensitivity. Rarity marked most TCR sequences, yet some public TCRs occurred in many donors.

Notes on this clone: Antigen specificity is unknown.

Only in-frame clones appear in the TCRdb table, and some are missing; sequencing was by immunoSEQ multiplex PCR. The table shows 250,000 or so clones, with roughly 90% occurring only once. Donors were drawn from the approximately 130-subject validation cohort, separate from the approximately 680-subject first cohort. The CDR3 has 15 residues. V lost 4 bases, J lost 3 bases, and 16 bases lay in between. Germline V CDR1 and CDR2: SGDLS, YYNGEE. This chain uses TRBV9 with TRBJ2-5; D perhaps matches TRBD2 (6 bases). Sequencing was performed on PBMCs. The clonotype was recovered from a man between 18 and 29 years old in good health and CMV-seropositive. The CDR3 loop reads CASSPGGAREETQYF. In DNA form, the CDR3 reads TGTGCCAGCAGCCCCGGAGGGGCTCGAGAAGAGACCCAGTACTTC. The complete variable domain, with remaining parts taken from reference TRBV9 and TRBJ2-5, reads DSGVTQTPKHLITATGQRVTLRCSPRSGDLSVYWYQQSLDQGLQFLIQYYNGEERAKGNILERFSAQQFPDLHSELNLSSLELGDSALYFCASSPGGAREETQYFGPGTRLLVL.